Listed here are 8 T cell receptor beta chains from one sample, sequenced in a study of shared clonotypes between healthy human individuals. Some clones are missing from TCRdb's copy, which holds only in-frame ones; the method was immunoSEQ multiplex PCR. The data hold about 1.1 million clones, with around 78% observed a single time. Sample: memory CD4+ T cells from PBMCs. Documented subset: CD45RA-negative fraction. The source of these receptors is a man between 18 and 29 years old in good health. Some clones in this sample may be carry-over from other donors' samples.

The chain employs TRBV11-3 and TRBJ2-7; TRBD2 matches 11 bases. The germline CDR1 and CDR2 sequences are SGHNT and YENEEA. V was clipped by 2 bases and J by 6 bases; unmatched bases: 3. The CDR3 consists of 14 residues. The CDR3 DNA follows: TGTGCCAGCAGCTTAACTAGCGGGAGTCCCGAGCAGTACTTC. Protein: CASSLTSGSPEQYF.

The chain uses TRBV30 and TRBJ2-2, with D possibly TRBD2 on 6 matching bases. This CDR3 is built from 14 residues. V was shortened by 3 bases and J by 6 bases, with 14 bases between the two germline ends. Germline lookup yields CDR1 GTSNPN and CDR2 SVGIG (reference sequence). CDR3 region: CAWRGGFTAGELFF. As DNA, the CDR3 is TGTGCCTGGAGGGGGGGTTTTACAGCCGGGGAGCTGTTTTTT.

The table lists this clone with a count of one. This chain uses TRBV5-1 with TRBJ2-2; 7 bases fit TRBD2. Germline CDR1 reads SGHRS; CDR2 reads YFSETQ. CDR3 size: 14 residues. With 5 bases clipped from V and 4 bases from J, the junction kept 5 bases outside the gene matches. CDR3 in DNA: TGCGCCAGCAGAGCGGGATCCTCCACCGGGGAGCTGTTTTTT. Translated: CASRAGSSTGELFF.

This sequence joins TRBV2 and TRBJ1-1; D may be TRBD1 (5 bases). The CDR3 length is 16 residues. Germline V gene data show CDR1 as SNHLY and CDR2 as FYNNEI. Deletions cut 0 bases from V and 5 bases from J, with 16 bases between. The DNA for the CDR3 is TGTGCCAGCAGTGAAGCGCGTGGGGGAGCAGGGACTGAAGCTTTCTTT. It is translated as CASSEARGGAGTEAFF.

The table lists this clone with a few counts. The chain joins TRBV11-2 to TRBJ1-2; TRBD1 matches at 7 bases. Germline CDR1 is SGHAT and CDR2 is FQNNGV. V shed 2 bases and J 4 bases; nucleotides not matched to a gene: 4. CDR3 size: 14 residues. The CDR3 DNA sequence: TGTGCCAGCAGCTTAAGGACAGGACTCTATGGCTACACCTTC. Protein sequence: CASSLRTGLYGYTF.

V is TRBV6-5 and J is TRBJ1-1; D gene ambiguous. V lost 10 bases to trimming and J lost 1 base, with 19 bases between them. The CDR3 totals 15 residues. Germline CDR1 MNHEY, CDR2 SVGAGI. The CDR3 nucleotides read TGTGCCACCCGCCCCCCCAGGACGGCGAACACTGAAGCTTTCTTT. Amino acids: CATRPPRTANTEAFF.

Notes on this clone: A read error may explain this, as a much larger clone is one base away. This sample includes further DNA sequences coding for the same CDR3. V and J are TRBV5-1 and TRBJ1-5, with unresolved D. This CDR3 has 13 residues. Germline V CDR1 and CDR2: SGHRS, YFSETQ. The ends were cut back, 5 bases at V and 0 bases at J, with 6 bases in the middle. CDR3 coding DNA: TGCGCCAGCAGTCGGGATAGCAATCAGCCCCAGCATTTT. Its protein is CASSRDSNQPQHF.

The rearrangement uses TRBV2 and TRBJ2-1; weak D call: TRBD1 (6 bases). Trimming left V 8 bases short and J 5 bases short, with 19 bases between. Germline loops: CDR1 SNHLY, CDR2 FYNNEI. The CDR3 is 15 amino acids. The CDR3 sequence is CASGETGTRNNEQFF. CDR3 nucleotide sequence: TGTGCCAGCGGAGAAACCGGGACACGAAACAATGAGCAGTTCTTC.